This is a list of T cell receptor beta chains from one sample in a study of shared clonotypes between healthy human individuals. Sequenced by immunoSEQ multiplex PCR; TCRdb stores in-frame clones only, minus some. Among nearly 500,000 clones listed, over 60% were seen once. The sample taken for sequencing was PBMCs. These TCRs come from a woman in her 40s in good health. Some clones in this sample may be carry-over from other donors' samples. Each CDR3 is given with its conserved first and last residue. The D gene is left open where the match is weak. The listing skips clone size in some rows; elsewhere it reads once, few, many or a size class.

d_call j_call v_call cdr3_length clone_size cdr3_aa cdr3_nt
TRBD1 TRBJ1-1 TRBV6-4 13 - CASSPDRGGEAFF TGTGCCAGCAGTCCAGACAGGGGTGGGGAAGCTTTCTTT
TRBD2 TRBJ2-7 TRBV11-2 15 - CASSLGPSGSYEQYF TGTGCCAGCAGCTTAGGTCCTAGCGGCTCCTACGAGCAGTACTTC
- TRBJ2-1 TRBV14 12 once CASSQERGPALF TGTGCCAGCAGCCAGGAGAGGGGACCCGCCCTCTTC
TRBD2 TRBJ2-1 TRBV18 16 - CASSPGLAGGMDEQFF TGTGCCAGCTCACCGGGACTAGCGGGAGGGATGGATGAGCAGTTCTTC
- TRBJ2-4 TRBV7-2 15 once CASSPRVGGKNIQYF TGTGCCAGCAGCCCAAGGGTAGGGGGCAAAAACATTCAGTACTTC
- TRBJ1-1 TRBV5-1 13 - CASSLVEGGGAFF TGCGCCAGCAGCTTGGTGGAGGGTGGGGGAGCTTTCTTT
- TRBJ2-7 TRBV5-5 14 few CASSLYGDGYEQYF TGTGCCAGCAGCTTATACGGGGATGGCTACGAGCAGTACTTC
TRBD2 TRBJ2-7 TRBV4-2 15 many CASSQEGSGPYEQYF TGTGCCAGCAGCCAAGAAGGTAGCGGGCCTTACGAGCAGTACTTC
TRBD2 TRBJ2-5 TRBV7-2 18 - CASSLELAASGGQETQYF TGTGCCAGCAGCTTAGAGCTAGCGGCTAGCGGGGGGCAAGAGACCCAGTACTTC
- TRBJ1-2 TRBV5-1 14 - CASSLQGLNYGYTF TGCGCCAGCAGCTTGCAGGGGTTAAACTATGGCTACACCTTC
- TRBJ2-7 TRBV2 13 - CASSDPWTYEQYF TGTGCCAGCAGCGACCCTTGGACTTACGAGCAGTACTTC
- TRBJ2-5 TRBV28 15 - CASSLVQGGTETQYF TGTGCCAGCAGTTTAGTTCAGGGAGGAACGGAGACCCAGTACTTC
- TRBJ1-2 TRBV27 13 - CASSFSGVVGYTF TGTGCCAGCAGTTTTTCAGGGGTGGTTGGCTACACCTTC
- TRBJ1-4 TRBV7-9 14 many CASSLQALNEKLFF TGTGCCAGCAGCTTACAGGCTCTTAATGAAAAACTGTTTTTT
- TRBJ2-3 TRBV9 17 - CASSSLRAGPFTDTQYF TGTGCCAGCAGCTCCCTTAGGGCGGGACCCTTCACAGATACGCAGTATTTT
TRBD1 TRBJ1-1 TRBV4-1 15 - CASSPRGQGATEAFF TGCGCCAGCAGCCCTAGAGGACAGGGGGCCACTGAAGCTTTCTTT
- TRBJ1-1 TRBV7-9 14 - CASSRNEGFTEAFF TGTGCCAGCAGCCGGAATGAGGGGTTCACTGAAGCTTTCTTT
- TRBJ1-2 TRBV27 15 few CASSRRETGGGGYTF TGTGCCAGCTCTCGCCGAGAGACAGGAGGTGGCGGCTACACCTTC
- TRBJ2-5 TRBV13 13 - CASSFQGFKTQYF TGTGCCAGCAGCTTCCAGGGCTTCAAGACCCAGTACTTC
- TRBJ2-3 TRBV5-4 15 - CASSSQAASTDTQYF TGTGCCAGCAGCTCCCAAGCGGCGAGCACAGATACGCAGTATTTT
- TRBJ2-5 TRBV7-3 13 - CASSLTGGETQYF TGTGCCAGCAGCTTAACAGGGGGTGAGACCCAGTACTTC
TRBD2 TRBJ2-1 TRBV18 15 - CASSPGLAGLGEQFF TGTGCCAGCTCACCCGGACTAGCGGGATTGGGTGAGCAGTTCTTC
- TRBJ2-7 TRBV27 13 once CASGRGGKDEQYF TGTGCCAGCGGCAGGGGGGGCAAGGACGAGCAGTACTTC
- TRBJ1-5 TRBV29-1 14 - CSVSEDSYNQPQHF TGCAGCGTCTCTGAGGACAGTTACAATCAGCCCCAGCATTTT
- TRBJ2-7 TRBV28 15 - CASRPSWATKAEQYF TGTGCCAGCAGACCTTCCTGGGCGACGAAAGCCGAGCAGTACTTC
- TRBJ2-7 TRBV5-1 12 - CASSLGGSEQYF TGCGCCAGCAGCTTGGGGGGTAGCGAGCAGTACTTC
TRBD1 TRBJ1-4 TRBV7-2 14 - CASSQQGAGEKLFF TGTGCCAGCAGCCAACAGGGGGCTGGGGAAAAACTGTTTTTT
- TRBJ1-6 TRBV7-8 15 - CASSSPGMSYSPLHF TGTGCCAGCAGCTCCCCAGGGATGTCTTACTCACCCCTCCACTTT
TRBD2 TRBJ2-1 TRBV2 18 many CASSDPSGPALSYNEQFF TGTGCCAGCAGTGACCCTAGCGGGCCCGCTCTCTCCTACAATGAGCAGTTCTTC
TRBD2 TRBJ2-7 TRBV5-1 15 once CASSLLAGGDPEQYF TGCGCCAGCAGCTTATTAGCGGGAGGGGACCCCGAGCAGTACTTC
TRBD2 TRBJ2-7 TRBV29-1 12 few CSASSGRVEQYF TGCAGCGCATCTAGCGGGAGGGTCGAGCAGTACTTC
- TRBJ2-5 TRBV7-8 14 - CASSVRGPLETQYF TGTGCCAGCAGCGTAAGAGGTCCACTGGAGACCCAGTACTTC
- TRBJ1-4 TRBV2 12 few CASEARGEKLFF TGTGCCAGCGAAGCCAGGGGTGAAAAACTGTTTTTT
- TRBJ1-4 TRBV28 11 - CASSTNEKLFF TGTGCCAGCAGTACCAATGAAAAACTGTTTTTT
TRBD2 TRBJ2-1 TRBV5-1 16 - CASSPTAGGPGNEQFF TGCGCCAGCAGCCCGACGGCGGGAGGGCCGGGCAATGAGCAGTTCTTC
TRBD1 TRBJ2-1 TRBV6-6 13 - CASSYSGQGGQFF TGTGCCAGCAGTTACTCAGGACAGGGAGGGCAGTTCTTC
TRBD1 TRBJ1-1 TRBV6-5 13 - CASRGQARTEAFF TGTGCCAGCAGAGGACAGGCCCGTACTGAAGCTTTCTTT
TRBD1 TRBJ2-7 TRBV10-3 14 few CAISAGQDLYEQYF TGTGCCATCAGTGCGGGACAGGACCTCTACGAGCAGTACTTC
- TRBJ2-1 TRBV19 15 - CASTAPRSSYNEQFF TGTGCCAGTACGGCCCCGCGTAGCTCCTACAATGAGCAGTTCTTC
TRBD2 TRBJ2-1 TRBV10-1 14 once CASSVQREGNEQFF TGCGCCAGCAGTGTCCAGCGGGAGGGCAATGAGCAGTTCTTC
- TRBJ1-2 TRBV28 16 once CASSSRAPWGNYGYTF TGTGCCAGCAGTTCACGGGCCCCCTGGGGTAACTATGGCTACACCTTC
- TRBJ1-1 TRBV5-1 15 once CASSLKGEGNTEAFF TGCGCCAGCAGCTTGAAGGGGGAGGGGAACACTGAAGCTTTCTTT
TRBD1 TRBJ1-2 TRBV28 15 - CASRIDRGRNYGYTF TGTGCCAGCAGAATCGACAGGGGCCGAAACTATGGCTACACCTTC
TRBD2 TRBJ2-6 TRBV28 15 - CASSLAGAGANVLTF TGTGCCAGCAGTTTAGCGGGGGCTGGGGCCAACGTCCTGACTTTC
- TRBJ1-2 TRBV28 13 few CASSLRPLYGYTF TGTGCCAGCAGTTTGAGGCCCCTCTATGGCTACACCTTC
- TRBJ2-3 TRBV5-1 12 few CASSLAEDTQYF TGCGCCAGCAGCTTGGCCGAGGATACGCAGTATTTT